This record concerns one T cell receptor beta chain sequence. Only in-frame clones appear in the TCRdb table, and some are missing; sequencing was by immunoSEQ multiplex PCR. Of some 260,000 clones listed, around 80% are singletons. The sample originates from a study of blood T cell repertoires in COVID-19. Study-level background: Both acute and convalescent COVID-19 samples were obtained from the United States, Italy and Spain. The cDNA or gDNA used as material had been derived from T cells, B-cell-depleted T cells, or PBMCs.

CDR1 and CDR2 (germline): MNHNY, SVGAGI (reference sequence). CDR3 length equals 11 residues. Trimming stripped 6 bases from V and 9 bases from J, with 9 bases between. The sequence was collected from a young man with acute COVID-19. The chain combines TRBV6-6 with TRBJ1-3; D is uncertain. The sample comprised PBMCs or T cells enriched from blood (not recorded which). The CDR3 reads CASRSEATIYF. The CDR3 DNA follows: TGTGCCAGCAGGTCCGAGGCCACCATATATTTT.